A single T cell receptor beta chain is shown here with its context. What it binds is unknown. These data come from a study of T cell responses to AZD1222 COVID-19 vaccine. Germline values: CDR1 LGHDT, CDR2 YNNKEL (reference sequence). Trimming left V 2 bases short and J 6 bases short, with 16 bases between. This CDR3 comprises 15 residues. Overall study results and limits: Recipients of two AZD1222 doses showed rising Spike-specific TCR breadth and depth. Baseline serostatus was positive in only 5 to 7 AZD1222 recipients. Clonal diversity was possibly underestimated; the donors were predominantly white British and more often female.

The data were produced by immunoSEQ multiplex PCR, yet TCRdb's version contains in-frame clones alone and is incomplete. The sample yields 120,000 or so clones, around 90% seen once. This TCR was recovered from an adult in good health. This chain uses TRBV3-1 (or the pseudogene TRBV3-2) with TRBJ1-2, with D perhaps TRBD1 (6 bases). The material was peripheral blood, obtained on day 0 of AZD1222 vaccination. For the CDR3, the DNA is TGTGCCAGCAGCCAAATTACCAGGGGTTCCAATGGCTACACCTTC. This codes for CASSQITRGSNGYTF.